These 30 T cell receptor beta chains came from one sample sequenced in a study of cytomegalovirus exposure and HLA in healthy donors. PCR involved 60 Vbeta and 13 Jbeta primers. The assay was immunoSEQ multiplex PCR, and TCRdb's table has in-frame clones only and misses some. The sample includes over 250,000 clones, more than 55% of them seen just once. Sequencing was done on a sample of PBMCs. These receptors were taken from a female donor in good health and CMV-seronegative.

The gene calls are TRBV4-1 and TRBJ2-1; D may be TRBD2 (6 bases). This CDR3 comprises 14 residues. Germline CDR1 MGHRA, CDR2 YSYEKL. Trimming shortened V by 1 base and J by 8 bases, and 12 bases separated the two germline ends. The CDR3 region has the DNA TGCGCCAGCAGCCAAGGATCCGGGAGCGATGAGCAGTTCTTC. Translating gives CASSQGSGSDEQFF.

Points on this clone: One end of the junction is discordant with germline, which a read error may explain. The chain joins TRBV7-9 to TRBJ2-5; 7 bases fit TRBD1. This CDR3 is 14 amino acids long. Germline CDR1 reads SEHNR; CDR2 reads FQNEAQ (reference sequence). CDR3 amino acids: CSSSLARQGRAQYF. The CDR3, as DNA: TGTTCCAGCAGCTTAGCTCGACAGGGCAGGGCCCAGTACTTC.

The chain links TRBV5-1 to TRBJ2-5; TRBD1 matches 8 bases. The V and J ends lost 3 bases and 1 base, in that order; junction bases with no gene match: 11. Germline CDR1 reads SGHRS; CDR2 reads YFSETQ. The CDR3 is 17 amino acids. CDR3 DNA sequence: TGCGCCAGCAGCTGGGACAGGCACGAGATCACCCAAGAGACCCAGTACTTC. Translating it yields CASSWDRHEITQETQYF. The full variable domain, in which reference TRBV5-1 and TRBJ2-5 provide the parts outside the CDR3, is KAGVTQTPRYLIKTRGQQVTLSCSPISGHRSVSWYQQTPGQGLQFLFEYFSETQRNKGNFPGRFSGRQFSNSRSEMNVSTLELGDSALYLCASSWDRHEITQETQYFGPGTRLLVL.

J is TRBJ2-3 and V is TRBV5-1; 10 bases match TRBD2. Germline V gives CDR1 SGHRS, CDR2 YFSETQ. J gave up 4 bases and V 4 bases, and 6 bases lay outside the gene matches. This CDR3 is 15 amino acids long. CDR3 bases: TGCGCCAGCAGCCCTCCCCTAGCGGGAGCAGATACGCAGTATTTT. Amino acids: CASSPPLAGADTQYF.

The V and J genes are TRBV6-4 and TRBJ2-7; D gene unclear. Germline V gives CDR1 MRHNA, CDR2 SNTAGT. Trimming stripped 3 bases from V and 4 bases from J, with 13 bases between. The CDR3 sequence is 14 residues long. The CDR3 DNA reads TGTGCCAGCAGTGAGAAGACGGGTTTGTACGAGCAGTACTTC. This gives the protein CASSEKTGLYEQYF.

The rearrangement uses TRBV6-6 and TRBJ2-7, with TRBD2 matching 7 bases. The CDR3 sequence is 12 residues long. Germline assignment: CDR1 MNHNY and CDR2 SVGAGI (reference sequence). Trimming took 8 bases from V and 7 from J; bases not matched to a gene: 8. The chain's CDR3 is CASGGREGEQYF. CDR3 in DNA: TGTGCCAGCGGAGGGAGGGAGGGGGAGCAGTACTTC.

This clone has just a few counts. The junction departs from germline at one end; a sequencing error may be responsible. V gene TRBV15 combines with J gene TRBJ2-7; 7 positions agree with TRBD2. CDR3 size: 15 residues. CDR1 and CDR2 from the germline V gene are LNHNV and YYDKDF (reference sequence). CDR3 sequence reads: CATSRDREVIYEQYF. Written as DNA, the CDR3 is TGTGCCACCAGTAGAGACCGGGAGGTCATCTACGAGCAGTACTTC.

The chain has TRBV6-1 and TRBJ2-1, with TRBD2 identical over 9 bases. The CDR3 contains 16 residues. V lost 3 bases, J lost 4 bases, and 7 bases stayed unmatched. Germline V gene lookup returns CDR1 MNHNS and CDR2 SASEGT. The CDR3 nucleotides are TGTGCCAGCAGTGATTTGGCTAGCGGGATTTACAATGAGCAGTTCTTC. Protein product: CASSDLASGIYNEQFF.

This chain links TRBV19 with TRBJ1-2; the match to TRBD1 covers 9 bases. Germline loops: CDR1 LNHDA, CDR2 SQIVND (reference sequence). The CDR3 loop spans 15 amino acids. V lost 5 bases to trimming and J lost 4 bases; unmatched junction nucleotides: 8. CDR3 nucleotide sequence: TGTGCCAGTAGTTTTCCGGGACAGGGATTCTATGGCTACACCTTC. This gives the protein CASSFPGQGFYGYTF. Based on the CDR3 plus reference TRBV19 and TRBJ1-2, the full variable domain is DGGITQSPKYLFRKEGQNVTLSCEQNLNHDAMYWYRQDPGQGLRLIYYSQIVNDFQKGDIAEGYSVSREKKESFPLTVTSAQKNPTAFYLCASSFPGQGFYGYTFGSGTRLTVV.

This chain links TRBV5-1 with TRBJ2-6, with D possibly matching TRBD1 (6 bases). The CDR3 is 15 amino acids. Trimming cost V 4 bases and J 1 base, with 9 bases left between them. CDR1 SGHRS and CDR2 YFSETQ come from the germline V gene. The CDR3 coding sequence is TGCGCCAGCAGCATAGGACAGTCTGGGGCCAACGTCCTGACTTTC. Residues: CASSIGQSGANVLTF. The full variable domain, with the rest looked up from reference TRBV5-1 and TRBJ2-6, is KAGVTQTPRYLIKTRGQQVTLSCSPISGHRSVSWYQQTPGQGLQFLFEYFSETQRNKGNFPGRFSGRQFSNSRSEMNVSTLELGDSALYLCASSIGQSGANVLTFGAGSRLTVL.

The chain links TRBV28 to TRBJ2-1; TRBD2 agrees at 7 bases. V trimming: 5 bases; J trimming: 7 bases; junction bases outside the gene matches: 8. The V gene's germline CDR1 is MDHEN and CDR2 SYDVKM. The CDR3 totals 14 residues. CDR3 sequence (DNA): TGTGCCAGCAGTCCCCCTGGGGGGGGGAATGAGCAGTTCTTC. Its translation: CASSPPGGGNEQFF.

The chain couples TRBV14 to TRBJ2-2, with a possible D match to TRBD2 (6 bases). The CDR3 sequence is 15 residues long. Trimming removed 1 base at V and 7 bases at J, with 13 bases between. CDR1 is SGHDN and CDR2 is FVKESK in the germline V gene. Here the CDR3 DNA reads TGTGCCAGCAGCCAAGCCCGACTAGATCACGGGGAGCTGTTTTTT. Its protein is CASSQARLDHGELFF.

This sequence joins TRBV27 and TRBJ2-7; 10 bases line up with TRBD2. Germline values: CDR1 MNHEY, CDR2 SMNVEV (reference sequence). J was trimmed by 0 bases and V by 5 bases; bases with no gene match: 13. This CDR3 comprises 18 residues. CDR3 protein: CASSPSLYGTSASYEQYF. The CDR3 DNA reads as TGTGCCAGCAGTCCATCTCTTTACGGGACTAGCGCCTCCTACGAGCAGTACTTC.

V is TRBV6-4 and J is TRBJ2-7; TRBD2 agrees at 9 bases. This CDR3 region has 17 residues. V lost 2 bases, J lost 7 bases, and 15 bases stayed unmatched. Per germline, CDR1 MRHNA and CDR2 SNTAGT. CDR3 protein: CASSDNIAGAPILEQYF. The DNA for the CDR3 is TGTGCCAGCAGTGACAACATAGCGGGGGCCCCCATTCTTGAGCAGTACTTC.

This clone has more than one count but fewer than ten. This chain connects TRBV7-9 to TRBJ1-5; no definite D call. Germline assignment: CDR1 SEHNR and CDR2 FQNEAQ (reference sequence). Trimming took off 6 bases at V and 11 bases at J, with 11 bases between the two ends. CDR3 length: 11 amino acids. The chain's CDR3 is CASSLGGTQHF. For the CDR3, the DNA is TGTGCCAGCAGTTTGGGAGGGACCCAGCATTTT.

This clone was detected a few times. J is TRBJ2-7 and V is TRBV7-3; 9 bases line up with TRBD2. Germline CDR1 and CDR2: SGHTA and FQGTGA. V shed 8 bases, J shed 5 bases, and the junction held 7 bases outside the gene matches. The CDR3 has 13 amino acids. The CDR3 protein is CASAGSGSHEQYF. Here the CDR3 DNA reads TGTGCCAGCGCCGGTAGCGGGAGCCACGAGCAGTACTTC. Full variable domain (missing parts from reference TRBV7-3 and TRBJ2-7): GAGVSQTPSNKVTEKGKYVELRCDPISGHTALYWYRQSLGQGPEFLIYFQGTGAADDSGLPNDRFFAVRPEGSVSTLKIQRTERGDSAVYLCASAGSGSHEQYFGPGTRLTVT.

The V and J genes are TRBV12-5 and TRBJ1-1; D gene uncertain. CDR3 length equals 15 residues. V dropped 1 base and J dropped 2 bases, with 11 bases sitting between them. Germline loops: CDR1 LGHNT, CDR2 FRNRAP. CDR3 sequence reads: CASGLAAGSNTEAFF. The CDR3 DNA follows: TGTGCTAGTGGTTTGGCGGCAGGTTCCAACACTGAAGCTTTCTTT.

This clone was picked up a small number of times. This rearrangement joins TRBV5-1 to TRBJ2-5; D gene unclear. Germline CDR1 and CDR2: SGHRS and YFSETQ. This CDR3 comprises 16 residues. V lost 5 bases to trimming and J lost 0 bases, with 17 bases between them. This CDR3 is CASRLVFYPYQETQYF. The CDR3 DNA sequence: TGCGCCAGCAGACTGGTCTTCTACCCCTACCAAGAGACCCAGTACTTC. Variable domain in full (rest from reference TRBV5-1 and TRBJ2-5): KAGVTQTPRYLIKTRGQQVTLSCSPISGHRSVSWYQQTPGQGLQFLFEYFSETQRNKGNFPGRFSGRQFSNSRSEMNVSTLELGDSALYLCASRLVFYPYQETQYFGPGTRLLVL.

The chain uses TRBV15 and TRBJ2-5; 7 nucleotides match TRBD1. The CDR3 sequence is 13 residues long. Trimming cost V 3 bases and J 2 bases; bases outside gene matches: 0. Germline V gene lookup returns CDR1 LNHNV and CDR2 YYDKDF (reference sequence). The chain's CDR3 is CATSSRGQETQYF. CDR3 DNA: TGTGCCACCAGCAGCAGGGGGCAAGAGACCCAGTACTTC.

The chain joins TRBV2 to TRBJ1-2; TRBD1 might be the D (5 bases). The CDR3 is 12 residues long. Germline V gene data show CDR1 as SNHLY and CDR2 as FYNNEI. The V end lost 9 bases, the J end lost 8 bases, and 16 bases lay between the germline ends. DNA for the CDR3: TGTGCCAGACAGACAGCAGTTGGCGGCTACACCTTC. Encoded protein: CARQTAVGGYTF.

The rearrangement links TRBV5-4 to TRBJ1-1, with 7 bases matching TRBD1. The V and J ends lost 1 base and 4 bases, in that order; junction bases with no gene match: 7. This CDR3 region has 15 residues. Germline CDR1 SGHNT, CDR2 YYREEE (reference sequence). The CDR3 bases are TGTGCCAGCAGCTTGACAGGGGCCATAGGCACTGAAGCTTTCTTT. Amino acids: CASSLTGAIGTEAFF.

CDR3 sequence reads: CASSLRLAGRNEQYF. CDR3 coding DNA: TGTGCCAGCAGTTTACGACTAGCGGGAAGGAACGAGCAGTACTTC. The chain links TRBV27 to TRBJ2-7; 11 nucleotides align to TRBD2. Germline CDR1 and CDR2: MNHEY and SMNVEV (reference sequence). V was clipped by 2 bases and J by 5 bases; unmatched bases: 5. This CDR3 spans 15 amino acids.

The chain carries TRBV12-2 and TRBJ2-5; TRBD2 reflects the table's D call only, with no check against the DNA. TRBV12-2 is a pseudogene locus. CDR3 length equals 13 residues. The CDR3 DNA reads TGTGCCCCGGGGCTAGCGGAACAAGAGACCCAGTACTTC. Its translation is CAPGLAEQETQYF.

In nucleotides, the CDR3 is TGTGCCAGCAGCGCCCAATCCTCTGGGGCCAACGTCCTGACTTTC. Translated: CASSAQSSGANVLTF. The chain joins TRBV9 to TRBJ2-6; D gene ambiguous. The length of the CDR3 is 15 residues. Trimming took 3 bases from V and 0 from J, leaving 7 bases between them. Germline assignment: CDR1 SGDLS and CDR2 YYNGEE.

The chain recombines TRBV7-9 with TRBJ1-1, with 7 bases matching TRBD1. Germline-derived CDR1 and CDR2 are SEHNR and FQNEAQ (reference sequence). The V segment lost 11 bases and the J segment 7 bases; nucleotides outside the gene matches: 4. This CDR3 comprises 10 residues. The CDR3 loop is CAVAGGEAFF. The CDR3 region has the DNA TGTGCCGTCGCAGGGGGTGAAGCTTTCTTT.

The chain couples TRBV7-2 to TRBJ1-2; 8 bases are a match to TRBD1. Germline V gene sequence: CDR1 SGHTA, CDR2 FQGNSA. The CDR3 consists of 14 residues. V lost 4 bases to trimming and J lost 4 bases; unmatched junction nucleotides: 5. As DNA, the CDR3 is TGTGCCAGCAGCTCAGGGACAGGCGCCTATGGCTACACCTTC. Translated: CASSSGTGAYGYTF.

The J gene is TRBJ2-3, the V gene TRBV11-3, with D perhaps TRBD2 (6 bases). Trimming took off 5 bases at V and 6 bases at J, with 15 bases between the two ends. CDR3 length: 14 residues. CDR1 and CDR2 (germline): SGHNT, YENEEA. CDR3 in amino acids: CASSLSTSSDTQYF. The CDR3 DNA reads TGTGCCAGCAGCCTGTCGACTAGTTCCGATACGCAGTATTTT.

The chain recombines TRBV7-2 with TRBJ2-1; possible D gene TRBD2, 5 bases. The V gene lost 1 base and the J gene lost 1 base, with 8 bases spanning the gap. This CDR3 comprises 15 residues. From germline, CDR1 is SGHTA and CDR2 FQGNSA. CDR3 DNA: TGTGCCAGCAGCTTAGATGGACTTTCCTACAATGAGCAGTTCTTC. Protein: CASSLDGLSYNEQFF. Complete variable domain (other parts from reference TRBV7-2 and TRBJ2-1): GAGVSQSPSNKVTEKGKDVELRCDPISGHTALYWYRQSLGQGLEFLIYFQGNSAPDKSGLPSDRFSAERTGGSVSTLTIQRTQQEDSAVYLCASSLDGLSYNEQFFGPGTRLTVL.

Only one count was recorded for this clone. At one end, the junction sequence differs from germline, possibly due to a read error. J is TRBJ2-7 and V is TRBV7-9, with a weak D call TRBD1 (6 bases). This CDR3 has 14 amino acids. Germline lookup yields CDR1 SEHNR and CDR2 FQNEAQ (reference sequence). In nucleotides, the CDR3 is TGTTCCAGCAGCTCGAATACAGGGTTGGCCGAGCAGTACTTC. This codes for CSSSSNTGLAEQYF.

CDR3 DNA: TGCGCCAGCAGCCAGCCGGGTCAGAAATCGAATCAGCCCCAGCATTTT. Its translation: CASSQPGQKSNQPQHF. This chain uses TRBV4-1 with TRBJ1-5, with unresolved D. The V end was cut by 3 bases, the J end by 4 bases, with 16 bases between. The germline CDR1 and CDR2 sequences are MGHRA and YSYEKL. The CDR3 totals 16 residues.